The T cell receptor beta chain under discussion was sequenced for a study of response to subunit inactivated influenza vaccine. V lost 2 bases to trimming and J lost 6 bases, with 4 bases between them. The CDR3 contains 12 residues. CDR1 and CDR2 (germline): ENHRY, SYGVKD. TCRdb recomputed calls from the RT-PCR reads with MiXCR, one row per CDR3 protein. The table records fewer than 700,000 distinct CDR3 sequences, 10% to 15% of them present only once. The gene calls are TRBV10-3 and TRBJ2-2; the D is unclear. The origin of this receptor is a man in his fifties or sixties who received an inactivated influenza vaccine. The specimen was PBMCs from blood, collected 45 days after vaccination. This CDR3 is CAISEIPGELFF. CDR3 DNA sequence: TGTGCCATCAGTGAGATTCCCGGGGAGCTGTTTTTT.